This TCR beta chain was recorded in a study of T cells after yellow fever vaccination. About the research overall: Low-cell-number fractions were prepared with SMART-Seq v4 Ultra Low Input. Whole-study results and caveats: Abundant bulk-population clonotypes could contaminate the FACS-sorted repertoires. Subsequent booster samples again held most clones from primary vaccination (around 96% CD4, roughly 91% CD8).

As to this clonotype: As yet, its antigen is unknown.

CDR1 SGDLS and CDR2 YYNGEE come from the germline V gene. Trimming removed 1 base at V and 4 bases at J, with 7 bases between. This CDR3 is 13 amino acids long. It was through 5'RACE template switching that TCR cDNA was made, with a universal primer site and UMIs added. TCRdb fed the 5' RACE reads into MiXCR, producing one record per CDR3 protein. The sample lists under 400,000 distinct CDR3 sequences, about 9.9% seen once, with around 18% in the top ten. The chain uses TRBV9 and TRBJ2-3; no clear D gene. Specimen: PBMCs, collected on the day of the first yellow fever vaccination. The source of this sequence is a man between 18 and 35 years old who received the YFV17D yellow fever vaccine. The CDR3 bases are TGTGCCAGCAGCGTAACCGCGCCAGATACGCAGTATTTT. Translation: CASSVTAPDTQYF.